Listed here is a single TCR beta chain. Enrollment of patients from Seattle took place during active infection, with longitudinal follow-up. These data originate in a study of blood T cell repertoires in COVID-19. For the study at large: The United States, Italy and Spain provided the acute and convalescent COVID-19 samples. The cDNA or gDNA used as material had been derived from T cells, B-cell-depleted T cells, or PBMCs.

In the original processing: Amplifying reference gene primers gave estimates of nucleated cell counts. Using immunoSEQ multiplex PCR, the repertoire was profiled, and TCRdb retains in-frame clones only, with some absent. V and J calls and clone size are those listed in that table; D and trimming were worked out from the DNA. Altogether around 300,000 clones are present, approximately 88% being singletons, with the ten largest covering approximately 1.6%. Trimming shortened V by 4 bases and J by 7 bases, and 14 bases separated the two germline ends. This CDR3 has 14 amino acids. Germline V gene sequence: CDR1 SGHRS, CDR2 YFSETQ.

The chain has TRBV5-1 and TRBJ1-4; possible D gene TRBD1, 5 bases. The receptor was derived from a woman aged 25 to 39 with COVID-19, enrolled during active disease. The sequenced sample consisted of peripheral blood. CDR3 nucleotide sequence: TGCGCCAGCAGCCCTGAAGGGAGGGGTGAAAAACTGTTTTTT. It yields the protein CASSPEGRGEKLFF.